What follows are 29 T cell receptor beta chains derived from one specimen sequenced in a study of identical twins. TCRdb re-derived calls from the 5' RACE reads in MiXCR, one entry per CDR3 protein. The repertoire has around 290,000 distinct CDR3 sequences, roughly 10% of them found once; the top ten carry about 7.1%. The data were also submitted as part of a second study, on yellow fever vaccine responses in identical twins.

Sequencing was performed on CD8+ T cells sorted from blood. These receptor sequences come from a woman in her late teens or twenties in good health.

This clonotype has a count of ten or more. The chain couples TRBV28 to TRBJ2-3, with TRBD1 matching over 8 bases. The CDR3 spans 16 residues. With V trimmed by 5 bases and J by 3 bases, 10 bases remained unmatched. CDR1 and CDR2 from the germline V gene are MDHEN and SYDVKM. CDR3 residues: CASSPHMTGVTDTQYF. The DNA of the CDR3 is TGTGCCAGCAGTCCCCACATGACAGGGGTGACAGATACGCAGTATTTT.

This clonotype was counted between two and nine times. This rearrangement joins TRBV4-3 to TRBJ2-1; D uncertain. The germline V gene has CDR1 LGHNA and CDR2 YSLEER. This CDR3 is built from 16 residues. The V end lost 0 bases, the J end lost 1 base, and 10 bases lay between the germline ends. The CDR3 coding sequence is TGCGCCAGCAGCCAAGATCAGGTGGGGTCCTACAATGAGCAGTTCTTC. This sequence encodes CASSQDQVGSYNEQFF.

This clonotype was picked up many times. The rearrangement joins TRBV5-1 to TRBJ2-7; D is unresolved. Germline CDR1 is SGHRS and CDR2 is YFSETQ. V was cut by 1 base and J by 6 bases, with 11 bases left in between. CDR3 length equals 13 residues. CDR3 bases: TGCGCCAGCAGCTTGTTCCAGTTAGCCGAGCAGTACTTC. This encodes CASSLFQLAEQYF. The variable domain in full, with the rest retrieved from reference TRBV5-1 and TRBJ2-7, is KAGVTQTPRYLIKTRGQQVTLSCSPISGHRSVSWYQQTPGQGLQFLFEYFSETQRNKGNFPGRFSGRQFSNSRSEMNVSTLELGDSALYLCASSLFQLAEQYFGPGTRLTVT.

This clonotype was seen ten or more times. The chain combines TRBV15 with TRBJ2-7, with no clear D. The length of the CDR3 is 15 residues. V was trimmed by 0 bases and J by 2 bases, leaving 11 bases between them. Germline V lookup: CDR1 LNHNV, CDR2 YYDKDF (reference sequence). The chain's CDR3 is CATSREGRAPYEQYF. The CDR3 bases are TGTGCCACCAGCAGAGAGGGTAGGGCCCCCTACGAGCAGTACTTC.

This clonotype was picked up many times. This chain links TRBV28 with TRBJ2-5; maybe TRBD2 (5 bases). Trimming removed 6 bases at V and 2 bases at J, with 16 bases between. CDR3 size: 15 residues. In germline, CDR1 is MDHEN, CDR2 SYDVKM. The CDR3 bases are TGTGCCAGCAGACTCACTTCCTCGGGGCAAGAGACCCAGTACTTC. Translating it yields CASRLTSSGQETQYF.

This clonotype was detected a few times. The chain combines TRBV15 with TRBJ2-3; D is ambiguous. Between the trimmed V and J ends, which lost 6 bases and 3 bases, there was a span of 16 bases. The CDR3 is 15 amino acids. Germline V gene sequence: CDR1 LNHNV, CDR2 YYDKDF (reference sequence). CDR3 DNA sequence: TGTGCCACCAGGGTGGCCGGTTCTATTACAGATACGCAGTATTTT. This codes for CATRVAGSITDTQYF.

This clonotype was observed a handful of times. The gene calls are TRBV6-1 and TRBJ1-6, with 7 nucleotides matching TRBD1. Germline-derived CDR1 and CDR2 are MNHNS and SASEGT. This CDR3 has 15 residues. V was clipped by 8 bases and J by 5 bases; unmatched bases: 9. The CDR3 DNA is TGTGCCAGCTGTATCACCGGGACAGATAATTCACCCCTCCACTTT. Translated, it gives CASCITGTDNSPLHF.

This clonotype showed up many times. The chain recombines TRBV9 with TRBJ2-2; D remains unclear. This CDR3 has 13 amino acids. Germline V lookup: CDR1 SGDLS, CDR2 YYNGEE. The V end was cut by 0 bases, the J end by 4 bases, with 4 bases between. The CDR3 reads CASSVAGTGELFF. The CDR3 nucleotides read TGTGCCAGCAGCGTAGCGGGCACCGGGGAGCTGTTTTTT.

This clonotype was picked up many times. The chain carries TRBV28 and TRBJ2-1; the D gene is possibly TRBD2 (5 bases). V lost 5 bases and J lost 7, with 9 bases in between. The CDR3 spans 12 residues. Germline-derived CDR1 and CDR2 are MDHEN and SYDVKM. As DNA, the CDR3 is TGTGCCAGCAGTCCCACGGGGAATGAGCAGTTCTTC. This sequence encodes CASSPTGNEQFF.

This clonotype has a count of ten or more. J is TRBJ1-1 and V is TRBV12-5; no definite D call. V gave up 6 bases and J gave up 1 base, with 6 bases separating them. The CDR3 totals 12 residues. Germline-derived CDR1 and CDR2 are LGHNT and FRNRAP. Written as DNA, the CDR3 is TGTGCTAGTGGGTGGGAGAACACTGAAGCTTTCTTT. Encoded protein: CASGWENTEAFF.

The table lists this clonotype with a few counts. The chain employs TRBV4-3 and TRBJ1-1; D not certain. Germline-derived CDR1 and CDR2 are LGHNA and YSLEER. The CDR3 is 15 amino acids. The germline V and J ends were trimmed by 0 bases and 1 base, with 9 bases remaining between them. The CDR3 DNA reads TGCGCCAGCAGCCAAGATCCTTCCAGGAACACTGAAGCTTTCTTT. Translation: CASSQDPSRNTEAFF.

CDR3 residues: CASSLSPGTGSYEQYF. The CDR3 nucleotides are TGTGCCAGCAGCTTGTCTCCCGGGACGGGCTCCTACGAGCAGTACTTC. J is TRBJ2-7 and V is TRBV11-2; D possibly uses TRBD1 or TRBD2 (5 bases each). The CDR3 consists of 16 residues. Germline lookup yields CDR1 SGHAT and CDR2 FQNNGV. The V and J ends lost 3 bases and 0 bases respectively, with 15 bases between them.

This clonotype has only a few counts. The chain couples TRBV7-3 to TRBJ2-1; D gene unclear. CDR3 length: 13 amino acids. The germline V gene encodes CDR1 SGHTA and CDR2 FQGTGA. The V end was cut by 5 bases, the J end by 4 bases, with 9 bases between. CDR3 bases: TGTGCCAGCAGCGCTTCTCTATACAATGAGCAGTTCTTC. Translated, it gives CASSASLYNEQFF.

This chain uses TRBV7-2 with TRBJ2-7, with a tentative D call TRBD1 (6 bases). Germline loops: CDR1 SGHTA, CDR2 FQGNSA. The CDR3 covers 13 residues. V was clipped by 6 bases and J by 5 bases, with 14 bases between them. The DNA for the CDR3 is TGTGCCAGCAGGCATACAGGGCTTGACGAGCAGTACTTC. It translates to CASRHTGLDEQYF.

This clonotype was observed a handful of times. The chain has TRBV7-9 and TRBJ2-7; tentative D call: TRBD1 (5 bases). The CDR3 consists of 13 residues. Germline CDR1 SEHNR, CDR2 FQNEAQ (reference sequence). With 7 bases removed from V and 1 base from J, the gap between germline ends came to 11 bases. The CDR3 bases are TGTGCCAGCACAAAACAGGCTTCCTACGAGCAGTACTTC. Protein product: CASTKQASYEQYF.

This clonotype has at least ten counts. The rearrangement uses TRBV12-3 or TRBV12-4 and TRBJ2-1; 12 bases map to TRBD2. The CDR3 loop spans 15 amino acids. V lost 5 bases to trimming and J lost 7 bases; unmatched junction nucleotides: 6. DNA for the CDR3: TGTGCCAGCAGTCCTAGCGGGGGGGCATGGAATGAGCAGTTCTTC. It translates to CASSPSGGAWNEQFF.

The chain is built from TRBV5-1 and TRBJ2-7; the D gene is possibly TRBD2 (5 bases). Germline CDR1 reads SGHRS; CDR2 reads YFSETQ. This CDR3 has 14 amino acids. Trimming took off 4 bases at V and 6 bases at J, with 17 bases between the two ends. CDR3 DNA: TGCGCCAGCAGCCACAACCCGGCAGAGGGCGAGCAGTACTTC. Protein: CASSHNPAEGEQYF.

This clonotype showed up many times. The CDR3 loop is CASSLRGYEQYF. The CDR3 DNA follows: TGTGCCAGCAGCTTACGAGGCTACGAGCAGTACTTC. This rearrangement joins TRBV27 to TRBJ2-7, with D unresolved. The germline CDR1 and CDR2 sequences are MNHEY and SMNVEV (reference sequence). The CDR3 covers 12 residues. The germline V and J ends were trimmed by 6 bases and 3 bases, with 9 bases remaining between them.

The chain has TRBV27 and TRBJ2-7, with 11 nucleotides matching TRBD2. Germline V CDR1 and CDR2: MNHEY, SMNVEV (reference sequence). The CDR3 is 15 residues long. V shed 0 bases and J 3 bases; nucleotides not matched to a gene: 1. The CDR3 here is CASSLSGTSGYEQYF. For the CDR3, the DNA is TGTGCCAGCAGTTTATCCGGGACTAGCGGCTACGAGCAGTACTTC.

The chain is built from TRBV5-1 and TRBJ2-2, with 9 positions matching TRBD1. The V and J ends lost 2 bases and 11 bases, in that order; junction bases with no gene match: 4. Germline values: CDR1 SGHRS, CDR2 YFSETQ. There are 13 residues in the CDR3. The CDR3 reads CASSLSGQGELFF. CDR3 in DNA: TGCGCCAGCAGCTTATCGGGACAGGGAGAGCTGTTTTTT.

The chain uses TRBV11-3 and TRBJ2-3; D call uncertain. CDR1 and CDR2 (germline): SGHNT, YENEEA. V lost 6 bases, J lost 0 bases, and 16 bases lay in between. The CDR3 loop spans 16 amino acids. CDR3 amino acids: CASRKRTGPSTDTQYF. The DNA of the CDR3 is TGTGCCAGCAGAAAACGGACGGGTCCTAGCACAGATACGCAGTATTTT.

This clonotype was detected only a few times. The chain is built from TRBV2 and TRBJ2-1; TRBD2 matches 10 bases. V was clipped by 1 base and J by 5 bases; unmatched bases: 2. Germline V gene data show CDR1 as SNHLY and CDR2 as FYNNEI. The CDR3 sequence is 15 residues long. The DNA of the CDR3 is TGTGCCAGCAGTGAAGGGACTAGCGGAAACAATGAGCAGTTCTTC. Translating it yields CASSEGTSGNNEQFF.

The genes are TRBV11-1 and TRBJ2-1; 9 bases align to TRBD1. This CDR3 has 19 amino acids. Germline CDR1 and CDR2: SGHAT and FQDESV (reference sequence). Trimming cost V 5 bases and J 8 bases; bases outside gene matches: 22. This chain's CDR3 is CASSTLDSSRTGVLDEQFF. The CDR3 nucleotides read TGTGCCAGCAGCACTCTGGACTCTAGTCGGACAGGGGTTTTGGATGAGCAGTTCTTC.

This clonotype came up many times. V usage is TRBV3-1 and J usage is TRBJ2-4; D perhaps matches TRBD2 (5 bases). The ends were cut back, 1 base at V and 5 bases at J, with 15 bases in the middle. The CDR3 is 16 amino acids. The germline gives CDR1 LGHDT, CDR2 YNNKEL (reference sequence). The CDR3 DNA is TGTGCCAGCAGCCAAGTGGGAAATATGCGGGAAAACATTCAGTACTTC. Translation gives CASSQVGNMRENIQYF.

This clonotype occurred many times. The V and J genes are TRBV12-3 or TRBV12-4 and TRBJ2-5; D is possibly TRBD1 (6 bases). V lost 6 bases to trimming and J lost 1 base, with 18 bases between them. The length of the CDR3 is 16 residues. In DNA, the CDR3 is TGTGCCAGCAGACCCCCGACAGGTCCCTTCCAAGAGACCCAGTACTTC. It codes for CASRPPTGPFQETQYF.

Ten or more counts support this clonotype. The chain carries TRBV20-1 and TRBJ2-3; 14 bases are shared with TRBD2. The CDR3 is made up of 16 amino acids. The germline gives CDR1 DFQATT, CDR2 SNEGSKA (reference sequence). V was clipped by 5 bases and J by 6 bases; unmatched bases: 10. In nucleotides, the CDR3 is TGCAGTGCTGATTCCGGGACTAGCGGGGGCAAGGATACGCAGTATTTT. This sequence encodes CSADSGTSGGKDTQYF.

Many counts were recorded for this clonotype. The chain joins TRBV24-1 to TRBJ2-1, with D perhaps matching TRBD1 (6 bases). This CDR3 is 17 amino acids long. Trimming shortened V by 2 bases and J by 5 bases, and 18 bases separated the two germline ends. Germline V gene sequence: CDR1 KGHDR, CDR2 SFDVKD. In DNA form, the CDR3 reads TGTGCCACCAGTGATTCCGGGACACCGATAAGTCACAATGAGCAGTTCTTC. This gives the protein CATSDSGTPISHNEQFF.

With respect to this clonotype: This could be a read error, since a much larger clone is one nucleotide away. V and J are TRBV5-1 and TRBJ2-7, with D perhaps TRBD1 (6 bases). Looked up from germline, CDR1 is SGHRS and CDR2 is YFSETQ. The length of the CDR3 is 13 residues. Trimming cost V 6 bases and J 2 bases, with 12 bases left between them. The CDR3 DNA reads TGCGCCAGCATCTGGACAGACGCCTACGAGCAGTACTTC. It encodes CASIWTDAYEQYF.

The sample holds a few counts of this clonotype. The rearrangement links TRBV12-3 or TRBV12-4 to TRBJ2-5; 7 bases are a match to TRBD1. The CDR3 totals 18 residues. Unmatched junction bases numbered 15, after V lost 3 bases and J lost 2 bases. The CDR3 loop is CASSLGEGWTGPQETQYF. CDR3 nucleotides: TGTGCCAGCAGTTTGGGAGAGGGCTGGACAGGTCCGCAAGAGACCCAGTACTTC.